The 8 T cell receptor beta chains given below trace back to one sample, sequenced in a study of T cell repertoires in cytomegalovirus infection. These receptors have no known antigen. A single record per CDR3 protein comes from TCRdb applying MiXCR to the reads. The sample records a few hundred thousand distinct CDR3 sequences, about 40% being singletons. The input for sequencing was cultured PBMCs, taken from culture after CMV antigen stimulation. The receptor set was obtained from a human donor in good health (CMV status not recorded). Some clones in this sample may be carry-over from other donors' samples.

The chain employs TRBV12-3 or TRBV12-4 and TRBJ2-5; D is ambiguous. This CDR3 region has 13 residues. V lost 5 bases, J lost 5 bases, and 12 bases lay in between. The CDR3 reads CASSLLYGETQYF. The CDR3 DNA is TGTGCCAGCAGTCTACTTTACGGGGAGACCCAGTACTTC.

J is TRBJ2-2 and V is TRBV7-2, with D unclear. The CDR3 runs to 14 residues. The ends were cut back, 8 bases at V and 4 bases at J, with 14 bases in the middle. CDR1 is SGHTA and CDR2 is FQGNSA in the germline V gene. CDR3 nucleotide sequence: TGTGCCAGCGGTTGGAGTGGTAGCACCGGGGAGCTGTTTTTT. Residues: CASGWSGSTGELFF. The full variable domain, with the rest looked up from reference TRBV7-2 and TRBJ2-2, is GAGVSQSPSNKVTEKGKDVELRCDPISGHTALYWYRQSLGQGLEFLIYFQGNSAPDKSGLPSDRFSAERTGGSVSTLTIQRTQQEDSAVYLCASGWSGSTGELFFGEGSRLTVL.

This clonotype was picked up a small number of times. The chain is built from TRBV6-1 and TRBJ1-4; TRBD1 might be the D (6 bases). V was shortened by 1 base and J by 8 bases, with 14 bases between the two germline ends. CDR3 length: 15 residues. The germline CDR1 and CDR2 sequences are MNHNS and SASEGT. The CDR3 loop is CASSEDGGAGEKLFF. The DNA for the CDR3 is TGTGCCAGCAGTGAAGATGGGGGGGCGGGCGAAAAACTGTTTTTT.

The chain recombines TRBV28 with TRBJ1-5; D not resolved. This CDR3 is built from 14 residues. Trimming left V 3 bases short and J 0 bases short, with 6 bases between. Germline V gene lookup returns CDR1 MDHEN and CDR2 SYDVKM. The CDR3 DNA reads TGTGCCAGCAGTTTCCAGATTAGCAATCAGCCCCAGCATTTT. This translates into CASSFQISNQPQHF. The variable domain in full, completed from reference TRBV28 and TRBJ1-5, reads DVKVTQSSRYLVKRTGEKVFLECVQDMDHENMFWYRQDPGLGLRLIYFSYDVKMKEKGDIPEGYSVSREKKERFSLILESASTNQTSMYLCASSFQISNQPQHFGDGTRLSIL.

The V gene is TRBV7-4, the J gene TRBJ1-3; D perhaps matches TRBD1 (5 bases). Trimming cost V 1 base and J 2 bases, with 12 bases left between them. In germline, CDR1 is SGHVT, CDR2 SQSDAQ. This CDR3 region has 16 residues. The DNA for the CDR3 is TGTGCCAGCAGCTTAGGACAGAGGCTTGCTGGAAACACCATATATTTT. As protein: CASSLGQRLAGNTIYF. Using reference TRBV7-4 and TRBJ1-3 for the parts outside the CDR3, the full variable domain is GAGVSQSPRYKVAKRGRDVALRCDSISGHVTLYWYRQTLGQGSEVLTYSQSDAQRDKSGRPSGRFSAERPERSVSTLKIQRTEQGDSAVYLCASSLGQRLAGNTIYFGEGSWLTVV.

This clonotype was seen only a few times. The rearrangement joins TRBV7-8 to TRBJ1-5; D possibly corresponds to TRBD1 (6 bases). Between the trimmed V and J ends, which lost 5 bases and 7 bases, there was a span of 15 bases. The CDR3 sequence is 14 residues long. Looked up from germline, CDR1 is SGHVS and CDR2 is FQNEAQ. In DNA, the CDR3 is TGTGCCAGCAGCCATAACAGGGCGGGCCAGCCCCAGCATTTT. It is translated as CASSHNRAGQPQHF.

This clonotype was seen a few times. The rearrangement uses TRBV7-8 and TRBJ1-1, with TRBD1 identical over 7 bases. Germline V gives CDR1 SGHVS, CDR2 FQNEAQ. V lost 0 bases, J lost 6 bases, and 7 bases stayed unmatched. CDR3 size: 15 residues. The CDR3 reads CASSLASRGFSEAFF. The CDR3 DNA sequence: TGTGCCAGCAGCTTAGCATCCAGGGGGTTCTCTGAAGCTTTCTTT.

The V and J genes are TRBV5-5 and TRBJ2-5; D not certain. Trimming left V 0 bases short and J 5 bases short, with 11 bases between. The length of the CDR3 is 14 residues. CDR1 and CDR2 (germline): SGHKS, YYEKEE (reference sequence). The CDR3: CASSLGVARETQYF. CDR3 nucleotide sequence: TGTGCCAGCAGCTTGGGGGTAGCCCGGGAGACCCAGTACTTC.